The entry that follows covers one TCR beta chain sequence. The target antigen is unknown. This sample was taken from a study of beta chain features in type 1 diabetes. Across the whole study: Age, gender, cell numbers and subset yield matched between patients and controls. Points from the study as a whole: PCR might pick shorter templates more often, in the same way for patients and controls. Patients' naive, central memory and regulatory TCRB repertoires appeared more alike than those of healthy donors.

The J segment lost 2 bases and the V segment lost 3 bases, leaving 6 bases of the junction unmatched. The CDR3 sequence is 15 residues long. Germline CDR1 and CDR2: LNHDA and SQIVND (reference sequence). Investigators reverse transcribed all isolated RNA, so they sequenced expressed TCRB transcripts. Data came from immunoSEQ multiplex PCR; TCRdb stores just in-frame clones and leaves some out. This table holds 350,000 or so clones, about 20% found once. The gene calls are TRBV19 and TRBJ2-5; 7 bases are a match to TRBD2. The TCR was taken from a woman in her late teens or twenties in good health. Sequencing was done on a sample of naive CD4+ T cells from blood. DNA for the CDR3: TGTGCCAGTAGTATTAACGCGGGGGAACAAGAGACCCAGTACTTC. Translated, it gives CASSINAGEQETQYF.